This TCR beta chain was found in a study of cytomegalovirus exposure and HLA in healthy donors. Findings and limits, study-wide: What a later analysis reportedly showed was that an Asian-associated ancestry cluster had fewer N-insertions than the roughly 670-donor mean. Cytomegalovirus status was reportedly diagnosed by the classifier with high sensitivity and specificity. In vitro checks showed that three CMV-associated chains really do target CMV antigens. Altogether, about 160 TCR beta chains were recorded as cytomegalovirus-associated.

The PCR made use of 60 Vbeta and 13 Jbeta primers. The table came from immunoSEQ multiplex PCR; TCRdb's copy has only in-frame clones and leaves some out. The sample features some 84,000 clones, with 0.58% in its top ten. Notes on this clone: As yet, its antigen is unknown.

V lost 0 bases, J lost 1 base, and 10 bases lay in between. Germline V gene lookup returns CDR1 SGDLS and CDR2 YYNGEE. CDR3 length: 15 amino acids. Sequencing input: PBMCs. The V and J genes are TRBV9 and TRBJ1-1, with D possibly matching TRBD1 (6 bases). The TCR sequence derives from a man aged 45-65 years in good health and CMV-seronegative. The CDR3 region has the DNA TGTGCCAGCAGCGTAGAGGACAGCTCGAACACTGAAGCTTTCTTT. Translating it yields CASSVEDSSNTEAFF.